This T cell receptor beta chain was obtained from a study of blood T cell repertoires in COVID-19. The protocol was immunoSEQ multiplex PCR, while the TCRdb copy is restricted to in-frame clones and leaves out a portion. The sample consists of about 380,000 clones, about 88% of them appearing once. In assigning cohorts, the study relied on participant-reported clinical history. The clonotype comes from a woman in her twenties or thirties who had recovered from COVID-19. Sequencing was carried out using PBMCs or T cells enriched from blood (not recorded which).

The CDR3 here is CASSSGQGGTGELFF. CDR3 nucleotide sequence: TGTGCCAGCAGTTCGGGACAGGGGGGTACCGGGGAGCTGTTTTTT. The chain combines TRBV27 with TRBJ2-2, with TRBD1 matching over 11 bases. V trimming: 4 bases; J trimming: 5 bases; junction bases outside the gene matches: 3. This CDR3 is 15 amino acids long. The germline CDR1 and CDR2 sequences are MNHEY and SMNVEV (reference sequence).